The 28 T cell receptor beta chains below come from one sample, sequenced in a study of CD8 T cells in Susac syndrome. Random hexamers primed reverse transcription of about 0.45 to 1 ug RNA. One entry per CDR3 protein results from TCRdb running MiXCR on the immunoSEQ multiplex PCR reads. This table holds approximately 190,000 distinct CDR3 sequences, approximately 95% found once. Source material: CD8+ T cells from PBMCs. The receptors originated from a human donor with Susac syndrome.

V usage is TRBV5-6 and J usage is TRBJ2-3; 9 nucleotides align to TRBD1. CDR1 and CDR2 (germline): SGHDT, YYEEEE. With 4 bases clipped from V and 0 bases from J, the junction kept 3 bases outside the gene matches. The CDR3 consists of 15 residues. CDR3 sequence reads: CASSRGTGSTDTQYF. In nucleotides, the CDR3 is TGTGCCAGCAGCCGAGGGACAGGGAGCACAGATACGCAGTATTTT.

The genes are TRBV20-1 and TRBJ1-5, with D perhaps matching TRBD1 (5 bases). Trimming removed 6 bases at V and 4 bases at J, with 16 bases between. Germline CDR1 is DFQATT and CDR2 is SNEGSKA (reference sequence). The CDR3 runs 14 residues. CDR3 region: CSALRGQTNQPQHF. The CDR3 DNA is TGCAGTGCCCTAAGGGGCCAGACAAATCAGCCCCAGCATTTT.

The J gene is TRBJ2-3, the V gene TRBV20-1; either TRBD1 or TRBD2 may fit D (5 bases each). There are 15 residues in the CDR3. V was pared by 6 bases and J by 2 bases, with 18 bases between. Per germline, CDR1 DFQATT and CDR2 SNEGSKA (reference sequence). Here the CDR3 reads CSALTASGITDTQYF. CDR3 sequence (DNA): TGCAGTGCCCTGACAGCCAGCGGTATCACAGATACGCAGTATTTT.

This clonotype was recorded only once. The V call is TRBV4-1, the J call TRBJ2-5; TRBD2 agrees at 7 bases. The germline gives CDR1 MGHRA, CDR2 YSYEKL. This CDR3 has 17 residues. After removal of 2 bases from V and 5 bases from J, the junction contained 14 bases not matched to a gene. The DNA for the CDR3 is TGCGCCAGCAGCCAATCCCATACGACTAGCCCGGCGGAGACCCAGTACTTC. As protein: CASSQSHTTSPAETQYF.

This rearrangement joins TRBV15 to TRBJ1-2; D is unclear. V was trimmed by 0 bases and J by 5 bases, leaving 10 bases between them. The CDR3 loop spans 14 amino acids. In germline, CDR1 is LNHNV, CDR2 YYDKDF (reference sequence). The CDR3 coding sequence is TGTGCCACCAGCAGAGATAAAGGGAATTATGGCTACACCTTC. As protein: CATSRDKGNYGYTF.

The J gene is TRBJ2-3, the V gene TRBV30; no clear D. Germline V gene data show CDR1 as GTSNPN and CDR2 as SVGIG (reference sequence). Trimming took off 0 bases at V and 1 base at J, with 5 bases between the two ends. The length of the CDR3 is 13 residues. The CDR3 spells CAWSVQGTDTQYF. The CDR3 DNA sequence: TGTGCCTGGAGTGTCCAGGGCACAGATACGCAGTATTTT. The full variable domain, completed using reference TRBV30 and TRBJ2-3, is SQTIHQWPATLVQPVGSPLSLECTVEGTSNPNLYWYRQAAGRGLQLLFYSVGIGQISSEVPQNLSASRPQDRQFILSSKKLLLSDSGFYLCAWSVQGTDTQYFGPGTRLTVL.

This rearrangement joins TRBV12-3 or TRBV12-4 to TRBJ1-2; D is possibly TRBD1 (5 bases). The CDR3 extends over 14 amino acids. V lost 5 bases, J lost 4 bases, and 14 bases lay in between. CDR3 DNA: TGTGCCAGCAGTCCGTCGACAGCCCCCTATGGCTACACCTTC. This sequence encodes CASSPSTAPYGYTF.

The chain carries TRBV21-1 and TRBJ2-1. TRBV21-1 is classified as a pseudogene. The CDR3 has 12 amino acids. This CDR3 is CARFDCYNEQFF. DNA of the CDR3: TGTGCCAGATTCGACTGTTACAATGAGCAGTTCTTC.

The CDR3 DNA follows: TGCGCCAGCAGCTTGGCCCCGGGGGCCCACTCCTACGAGCAGTACTTC. This translates into CASSLAPGAHSYEQYF. The chain employs TRBV5-1 and TRBJ2-7; D may be TRBD1 or TRBD2 (6 bases each). The CDR3 is 16 residues long. Germline V lookup: CDR1 SGHRS, CDR2 YFSETQ. V lost 0 bases and J lost 0, with 13 bases in between.

This clonotype was seen just once. The gene calls are TRBV5-1 and TRBJ1-6; a possible D gene is TRBD1 (5 bases). The CDR3 loop spans 16 amino acids. Trimming left V 4 bases short and J 0 bases short, with 11 bases between. Germline-derived CDR1 and CDR2 are SGHRS and YFSETQ. The CDR3 loop is CASSPRQSSYNSPLHF. In nucleotides, the CDR3 is TGCGCCAGCAGCCCCCGACAGAGCTCCTATAATTCACCCCTCCACTTT. The full variable domain, with the rest looked up from reference TRBV5-1 and TRBJ1-6, is KAGVTQTPRYLIKTRGQQVTLSCSPISGHRSVSWYQQTPGQGLQFLFEYFSETQRNKGNFPGRFSGRQFSNSRSEMNVSTLELGDSALYLCASSPRQSSYNSPLHFGNGTRLTVT.

V and J are TRBV29-1 and TRBJ1-1, with no clear D. V was trimmed by 5 bases and J by 1 base, leaving 8 bases between them. The CDR3 contains 12 residues. CDR1 and CDR2 from the germline V gene are SQVTM and ANQGSEA. The CDR3 DNA reads TGCAGCGTTTGGGCAAAGAACACTGAAGCTTTCTTT. This sequence encodes CSVWAKNTEAFF.

The chain links TRBV7-8 to TRBJ2-3, with 10 bases lining up with TRBD2. Germline V gene lookup returns CDR1 SGHVS and CDR2 FQNEAQ. The length of the CDR3 is 16 residues. Losses at the gene ends were 4 bases for V and 2 bases for J; bases not matched to a gene: 6. CDR3 sequence reads: CASSSSSGGLTDTQYF. Written as DNA, the CDR3 is TGTGCCAGCAGCTCTTCTAGCGGGGGCCTCACAGATACGCAGTATTTT.

The rearrangement joins TRBV5-6 to TRBJ1-6, with unresolved D. The CDR3 length is 14 residues. The germline V gene encodes CDR1 SGHDT and CDR2 YYEEEE. Trimming stripped 7 bases from V and 4 bases from J, with 12 bases between. CDR3 coding DNA: TGTGCCAGCGGTAATCCTGTATATAATTCACCCCTCCACTTT. Its translation is CASGNPVYNSPLHF.

The rearrangement uses TRBV7-2 and TRBJ1-1; no firm D call. V was trimmed by 5 bases and J by 6 bases, leaving 13 bases between them. This CDR3 region has 13 residues. Germline CDR1 and CDR2: SGHTA and FQGNSA. The CDR3 loop reads CASSALEQSEAFF. CDR3 nucleotide sequence: TGTGCCAGCAGCGCTCTAGAGCAGTCTGAAGCTTTCTTT.

This chain connects TRBV15 to TRBJ2-7, with a tentative D call TRBD1 (5 bases). The CDR3 extends over 16 amino acids. The V end was cut by 0 bases, the J end by 0 bases, with 12 bases between. CDR1 and CDR2 from the germline V gene are LNHNV and YYDKDF (reference sequence). This CDR3 reads CATSRDRWQGSYEQYF. CDR3 nucleotide sequence: TGTGCCACCAGCAGAGATAGGTGGCAGGGCTCCTACGAGCAGTACTTC.

The chain uses TRBV9 and TRBJ2-3, with D perhaps assigned TRBD1 or TRBD2 (5 bases each). There are 14 residues in the CDR3. Deletions cut 4 bases from V and 2 bases from J, with 11 bases between. The germline CDR1 and CDR2 sequences are SGDLS and YYNGEE. CDR3 sequence (DNA): TGTGCCAGCAGCCCCAGGGACCCCACAGATACGCAGTATTTT. Protein sequence: CASSPRDPTDTQYF.

The V and J genes are TRBV3-1 and TRBJ1-6; TRBD1 matches 8 bases. V was pared by 6 bases and J by 7 bases, with 11 bases of the junction left unmatched. The CDR3 runs 16 residues. Germline lookup yields CDR1 LGHDT and CDR2 YNNKEL (reference sequence). Here the CDR3 reads CASRPSGGARNSPLHF. The CDR3 DNA follows: TGTGCCAGCAGACCATCAGGGGGCGCGCGGAATTCACCCCTCCACTTT.

CDR3 in DNA: TGTGCCAGCAGTGGTGAGAACTCTGGGGCCAACGTCCTGACTTTC. It specifies CASSGENSGANVLTF. The V gene is TRBV2, the J gene TRBJ2-6; D not certain. CDR3 length: 15 residues. Germline assignment: CDR1 SNHLY and CDR2 FYNNEI. V was pared by 4 bases and J by 0 bases, with 7 bases between. The full variable domain, completed using reference TRBV2 and TRBJ2-6, is EPEVTQTPSHQVTQMGQEVILRCVPISNHLYFYWYRQILGQKVEFLVSFYNNEISEKSEIFDDQFSVERPDGSNFTLKIRSTKLEDSAMYFCASSGENSGANVLTFGAGSRLTVL.

The rearrangement links TRBV27 to TRBJ2-5, with 9 bases lining up with TRBD2. CDR1 is MNHEY, CDR2 SMNVEV, per germline (reference sequence). The CDR3 extends over 15 amino acids. The V segment lost 6 bases and the J segment 1 base; nucleotides outside the gene matches: 6. CDR3 nucleotides: TGTGCCAGCAGCCGGTGGACTAGCGCCCAAGAGACCCAGTACTTC. It encodes CASSRWTSAQETQYF.

The chain couples TRBV12-3 or TRBV12-4 to TRBJ1-2, with 7 bases matching TRBD1. The CDR3 runs 14 residues. The V gene end was trimmed by 6 bases and the J gene end by 2 bases; junction bases not matched to a gene: 6. In nucleotides, the CDR3 is TGTGCCAGCAGGTCCGGGACAGAGAACTATGGCTACACCTTC. It translates to CASRSGTENYGYTF.

The chain's CDR3 is CASSHRSTDTQYF. CDR3 nucleotides: TGTGCCAGCAGCCACAGAAGCACAGATACGCAGTATTTT. The V and J genes are TRBV6-5 and TRBJ2-3; unclear D gene. Trimming pared 6 bases from V and 0 bases from J, leaving 7 bases between. The germline V gene encodes CDR1 MNHEY and CDR2 SVGAGI. The CDR3 extends over 13 amino acids.

This clonotype was seen only once. The chain couples TRBV29-1 to TRBJ1-2; 7 positions agree with TRBD1. The CDR3 consists of 12 residues. In germline, CDR1 is SQVTM, CDR2 ANQGSEA. V trimming: 3 bases; J trimming: 6 bases; junction bases outside the gene matches: 4. In DNA, the CDR3 is TGCAGCGTTGAGTACAGGGGTGATGGCTACACCTTC. The encoded protein is CSVEYRGDGYTF.

This chain connects TRBV29-1 to TRBJ2-5; TRBD2 aligns across 12 bases. V lost 0 bases, J lost 5 bases, and 7 bases stayed unmatched. The CDR3 consists of 16 residues. Germline CDR1 and CDR2: SQVTM and ANQGSEA. The CDR3 here is CSVEDRASGRGETQYF. The CDR3 nucleotides are TGCAGCGTTGAAGATAGGGCTAGCGGGAGGGGGGAGACCCAGTACTTC.

This rearrangement joins TRBV2 to TRBJ2-1; 7 positions agree with TRBD2. The CDR3 consists of 16 residues. With V trimmed by 4 bases and J by 2 bases, 8 bases remained unmatched. Germline loops: CDR1 SNHLY, CDR2 FYNNEI. CDR3 DNA: TGTGCCAGCAGTGGATCCGGGACTATCCCCTACAATGAGCAGTTCTTC. Amino acid sequence: CASSGSGTIPYNEQFF.

The rearrangement joins TRBV24-1 to TRBJ2-5, with a weak D call TRBD2 (5 bases). CDR3 length: 18 amino acids. Germline CDR1 is KGHDR and CDR2 is SFDVKD. The V end was cut by 1 base, the J end by 0 bases, with 17 bases between. In DNA form, the CDR3 reads TGTGCCACCAGTGATTTCCCTAGGAGGACGGGGTACCAAGAGACCCAGTACTTC. Its protein product is CATSDFPRRTGYQETQYF.

This chain connects TRBV18 to TRBJ2-2; weak D call: TRBD2 (5 bases). Germline CDR1 KGHSH, CDR2 LQKENI. The CDR3 runs to 14 residues. V lost 5 bases and J 8 bases, leaving 15 bases between the germline ends. CDR3 in amino acids: CASSTTTWEGELFF. The CDR3, as DNA: TGTGCCAGCTCAACGACTACCTGGGAAGGGGAGCTGTTTTTT.

J is TRBJ1-2 and V is TRBV12-3 or TRBV12-4, with 12 bases identical to TRBD1. The CDR3 is made up of 18 amino acids. V shed 5 bases and J 4 bases; nucleotides not matched to a gene: 14. This CDR3 is CASSPGGQGARFSYGYTF. CDR3 bases: TGTGCCAGCAGTCCGGGGGGACAGGGGGCCCGTTTTTCCTATGGCTACACCTTC.

The V and J genes are TRBV4-1 and TRBJ2-7, with 7 nucleotides matching TRBD2. Looked up from germline, CDR1 is MGHRA and CDR2 is YSYEKL. V was clipped by 6 bases and J by 2 bases; unmatched bases: 7. The CDR3 totals 14 residues. CDR3 nucleotide sequence: TGCGCCAGCAGTCAACTAGCGAATGCCTACGAGCAGTACTTC. The encoded protein is CASSQLANAYEQYF.